The next 9 T cell receptor beta chains were all read from a single sample in a study of PD-1 blockade in classical Hodgkin lymphoma. Each patient's relapse followed autologous stem cell transplantation, and brentuximab vedotin exposure varied. TCRdb's table, derived via immunoSEQ multiplex PCR, lists solely in-frame clones and lacks some. The sample lists about 21,000 clones, around 68% occurring once. The source was peripheral blood mononuclear cells (PBMCs), collected at baseline. The receptors stem from a human donor with classical Hodgkin lymphoma.

This clone appeared a few times. Other DNA sequences in the same sample also yield this CDR3. The gene calls are TRBV9 and TRBJ2-1; the match to TRBD2 covers 8 bases. The germline V gene has CDR1 SGDLS and CDR2 YYNGEE. J lost 0 bases, V lost 4 bases, and 3 bases had no gene match. The length of the CDR3 is 15 residues. CDR3 DNA: TGTGCCAGCAGCCCCAGCGGGAGCTCCTACAATGAGCAGTTCTTC. Its translation: CASSPSGSSYNEQFF.

This chain joins TRBV5-8 and TRBJ1-6; TRBD1 might be the D (5 bases). The CDR3 runs to 15 residues. V lost 0 bases, J lost 8 bases, and 12 bases lay in between. Germline CDR1 SGHTS, CDR2 YDEGEE. CDR3 nucleotide sequence: TGTGCCAGCAGCTTGGCCGGGGGGGTGTATTCACCCCTCCACTTT. Protein product: CASSLAGGVYSPLHF.

The V and J genes are TRBV10-3 and TRBJ1-1; no clear D gene. The CDR3 extends over 13 amino acids. V was trimmed by 4 bases and J by 1 base, leaving 7 bases between them. From germline, CDR1 is ENHRY and CDR2 SYGVKD. The DNA for the CDR3 is TGTGCCATCAGTGCGGCCGAGAACACTGAAGCTTTCTTT. Its translation is CAISAAENTEAFF.

The genes are TRBV4-3 and TRBJ2-3; no definite D call. Trimming pared 0 bases from V and 3 bases from J, leaving 4 bases between. The length of the CDR3 is 13 residues. CDR1 LGHNA and CDR2 YSLEER come from the germline V gene. CDR3 loop: CASSQEGTDTQYF. For the CDR3, the DNA is TGCGCCAGCAGCCAAGAGGGAACAGATACGCAGTATTTT.

The gene calls are TRBV11-2 and TRBJ2-3, with D possibly TRBD1 on 6 matching bases. The CDR3 has 15 residues. V was clipped by 1 base and J by 6 bases, with 14 bases between them. Per germline, CDR1 SGHAT and CDR2 FQNNGV. The CDR3 spells CASSLAHRALDTQYF. For the CDR3, the DNA is TGTGCCAGCAGCTTAGCGCACAGGGCCCTGGATACGCAGTATTTT. The full variable domain, completed using reference TRBV11-2 and TRBJ2-3, is EAGVAQSPRYKIIEKRQSVAFWCNPISGHATLYWYQQILGQGPKLLIQFQNNGVVDDSQLPKDRFSAERLKGVDSTLKIQPAKLEDSAVYLCASSLAHRALDTQYFGPGTRLTVL.

The V gene is TRBV11-2, the J gene TRBJ2-6; D gene ambiguous. Trimming removed 0 bases from V and 3 bases from J, with 0 bases in between. The CDR3 is 13 amino acids. Looked up from germline, CDR1 is SGHAT and CDR2 is FQNNGV. The CDR3 DNA sequence: TGTGCCAGCAGCTTAGATGGGGCCAACGTCCTGACTTTC. Its protein is CASSLDGANVLTF.

CDR3 amino acids: CASTWGYLNIQYF. CDR3 sequence (DNA): TGTGCCAGCACTTGGGGGTACCTAAACATTCAGTACTTC. The V call is TRBV25-1, the J call TRBJ2-4, with D possibly being TRBD1 or TRBD2 (5 bases each). Germline V gene sequence: CDR1 MGHDK, CDR2 SYGVNS. The CDR3 is 13 residues long. Deletions cut 7 bases from V and 6 bases from J, with 13 bases between.

The chain has TRBV6-4 and TRBJ2-7, with 9 bases that match TRBD2. Unmatched junction bases numbered 15, after V lost 7 bases and J lost 8 bases. This CDR3 region has 15 residues. Germline-derived CDR1 and CDR2 are MRHNA and SNTAGT. CDR3 in DNA: TGTGCCAGCATCCTAAAGGTAGCGGGAGTTGGGAAGCAGTACTTC. As protein: CASILKVAGVGKQYF.

The chain employs TRBV6-6 and TRBJ2-1; D is undetermined. V lost 6 bases and J 3 bases, leaving 9 bases between the germline ends. Germline V gene lookup returns CDR1 MNHNY and CDR2 SVGAGI (reference sequence). This CDR3 is 13 amino acids long. The CDR3 protein is CASRIENYNEQFF. DNA of the CDR3: TGTGCCAGCAGAATCGAGAACTACAATGAGCAGTTCTTC.